The clone carrying this T cell receptor beta chain occurred a few times. The data belong to a study of early T cells in non-severe SARS-CoV-2 infection. Germline assignment: CDR1 MNHEY and CDR2 SVGAGI. This CDR3 contains 14 residues. Germline trimming cut 2 bases from V and 5 bases from J; bases unmatched to any gene: 2. Using its own MiXCR run on the 5' RACE reads, TCRdb lists one record per CDR3 protein. Among 30,000 to 45,000 distinct CDR3 sequences listed, roughly 5% were seen once. This receptor was obtained from an adult who was a healthcare worker with PCR-confirmed SARS-CoV-2 infection or an uninfected control (not recorded which). V is TRBV6-5 and J is TRBJ1-1; 10 bases agree with TRBD1. Input material: whole blood. The CDR3 sequence is CASSYDRGLTEAFF. The CDR3 DNA follows: TGTGCCAGCAGTTACGACAGGGGGCTAACTGAAGCTTTCTTT.